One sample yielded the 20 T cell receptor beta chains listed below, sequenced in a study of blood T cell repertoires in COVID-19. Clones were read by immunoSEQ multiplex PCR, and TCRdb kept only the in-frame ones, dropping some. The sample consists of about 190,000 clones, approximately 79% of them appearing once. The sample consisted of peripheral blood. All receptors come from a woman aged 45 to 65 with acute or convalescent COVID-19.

The CDR3 spells CASSLFGVGGWEPQHF. The DNA of the CDR3 is TGTGCCAGCAGTTTATTCGGCGTAGGGGGCTGGGAGCCCCAGCATTTT. J is TRBJ1-5 and V is TRBV28; TRBD1 matches at 7 bases. Germline CDR1 MDHEN, CDR2 SYDVKM. Trimming took 1 base from V and 8 from J; bases not matched to a gene: 11. The CDR3 consists of 16 residues. The whole variable domain, remainder taken from reference TRBV28 and TRBJ1-5, is DVKVTQSSRYLVKRTGEKVFLECVQDMDHENMFWYRQDPGLGLRLIYFSYDVKMKEKGDIPEGYSVSREKKERFSLILESASTNQTSMYLCASSLFGVGGWEPQHFGDGTRLSIL.

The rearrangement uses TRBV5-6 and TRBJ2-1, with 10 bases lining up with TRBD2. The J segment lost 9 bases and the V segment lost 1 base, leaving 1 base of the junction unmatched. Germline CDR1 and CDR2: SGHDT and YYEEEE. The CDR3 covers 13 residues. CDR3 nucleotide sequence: TGTGCCAGCAGCTTGATAGCGGGAGGTGAGCAGTTCTTC. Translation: CASSLIAGGEQFF.

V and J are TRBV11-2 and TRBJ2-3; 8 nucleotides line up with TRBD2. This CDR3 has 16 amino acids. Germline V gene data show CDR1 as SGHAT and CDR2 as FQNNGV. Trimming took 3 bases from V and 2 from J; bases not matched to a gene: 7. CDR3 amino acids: CASSFISGGITDTQYF. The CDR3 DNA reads TGTGCCAGCAGCTTTATAAGCGGGGGAATCACAGATACGCAGTATTTT.

The CDR3 spells CASSQDRTTGSNEQFF. DNA of the CDR3: TGTGCCAGCAGCCAAGATCGGACGACAGGGTCCAATGAGCAGTTCTTC. The chain recombines TRBV14 with TRBJ2-1; the match to TRBD1 covers 7 bases. V was clipped by 0 bases and J by 6 bases; unmatched bases: 8. The CDR3 extends over 16 amino acids. Germline CDR1 and CDR2: SGHDN and FVKESK.

The CDR3, as DNA: TGTGCCAGCAGTTTAACAGCCGACAACACCGGGGAGCTGTTTTTT. It codes for CASSLTADNTGELFF. The genes are TRBV28 and TRBJ2-2, with D unresolved. Germline V gene lookup returns CDR1 MDHEN and CDR2 SYDVKM. This CDR3 comprises 15 residues. V was clipped by 2 bases and J by 2 bases, with 9 bases between them. Full variable domain (remainder filled in from reference TRBV28 and TRBJ2-2): DVKVTQSSRYLVKRTGEKVFLECVQDMDHENMFWYRQDPGLGLRLIYFSYDVKMKEKGDIPEGYSVSREKKERFSLILESASTNQTSMYLCASSLTADNTGELFFGEGSRLTVL.

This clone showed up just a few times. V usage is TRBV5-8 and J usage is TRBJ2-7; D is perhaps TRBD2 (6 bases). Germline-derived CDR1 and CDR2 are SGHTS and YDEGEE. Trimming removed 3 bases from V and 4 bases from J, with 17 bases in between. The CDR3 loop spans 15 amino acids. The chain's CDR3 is CASSWGDLNRYEQYF. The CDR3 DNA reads TGTGCCAGCAGCTGGGGGGACCTTAACCGTTACGAGCAGTACTTC.

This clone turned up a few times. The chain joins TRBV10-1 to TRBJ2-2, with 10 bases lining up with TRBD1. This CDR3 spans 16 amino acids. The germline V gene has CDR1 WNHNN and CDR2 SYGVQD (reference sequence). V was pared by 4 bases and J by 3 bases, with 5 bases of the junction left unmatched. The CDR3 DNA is TGCGCCAGCAGTGGATCCGGGACAGGGGACACCGGGGAGCTGTTTTTT. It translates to CASSGSGTGDTGELFF.

CDR3 sequence reads: CASSLRLGAGSPLHF. CDR3 DNA sequence: TGTGCCAGCAGCTTACGATTGGGAGCCGGATCACCCCTCCACTTT. This chain connects TRBV7-9 to TRBJ1-6; D is unresolved. The CDR3 is 15 residues long. The V gene lost 2 bases and the J gene lost 10 bases, with 15 bases spanning the gap. The germline V gene has CDR1 SEHNR and CDR2 FQNEAQ (reference sequence).

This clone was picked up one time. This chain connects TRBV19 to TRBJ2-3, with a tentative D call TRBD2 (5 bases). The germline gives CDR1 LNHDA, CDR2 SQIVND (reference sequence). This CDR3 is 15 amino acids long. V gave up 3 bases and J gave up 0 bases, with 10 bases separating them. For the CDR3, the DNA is TGTGCCAGTAGTATCAGGACTTACAGCACAGATACGCAGTATTTT. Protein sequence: CASSIRTYSTDTQYF.

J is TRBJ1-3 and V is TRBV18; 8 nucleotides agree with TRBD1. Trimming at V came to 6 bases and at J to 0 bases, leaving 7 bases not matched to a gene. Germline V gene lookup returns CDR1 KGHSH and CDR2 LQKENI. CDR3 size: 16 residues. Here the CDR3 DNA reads TGTGCCAGCTCCCATTTGGACAGGGTCTCTGGAAACACCATATATTTT. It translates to CASSHLDRVSGNTIYF.

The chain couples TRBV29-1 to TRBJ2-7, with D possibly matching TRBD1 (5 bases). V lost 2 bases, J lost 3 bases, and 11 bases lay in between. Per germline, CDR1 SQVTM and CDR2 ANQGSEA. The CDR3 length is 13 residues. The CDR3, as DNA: TGCAGCGTTGAAAGACCAGGGCGCTACGAGCAGTACTTC. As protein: CSVERPGRYEQYF.

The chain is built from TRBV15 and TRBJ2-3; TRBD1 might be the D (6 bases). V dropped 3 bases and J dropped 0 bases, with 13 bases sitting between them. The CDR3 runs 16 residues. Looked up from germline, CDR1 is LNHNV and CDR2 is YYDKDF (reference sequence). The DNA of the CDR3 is TGTGCCACCAGCAGGGATGGGGGCAGGAGCACAGATACGCAGTATTTT. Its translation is CATSRDGGRSTDTQYF.

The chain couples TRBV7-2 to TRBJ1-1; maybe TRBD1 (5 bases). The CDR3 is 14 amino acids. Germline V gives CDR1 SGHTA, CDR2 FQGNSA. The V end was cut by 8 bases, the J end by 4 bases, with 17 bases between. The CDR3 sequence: CASFRDYRGTEAFF. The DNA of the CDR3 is TGTGCCAGCTTTAGGGACTATCGGGGCACTGAAGCTTTCTTT.

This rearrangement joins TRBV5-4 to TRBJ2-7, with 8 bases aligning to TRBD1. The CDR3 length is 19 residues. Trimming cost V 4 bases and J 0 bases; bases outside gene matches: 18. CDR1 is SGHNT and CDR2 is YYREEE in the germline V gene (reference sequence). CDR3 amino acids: CASSLPTGATPASSYEQYF. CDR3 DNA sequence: TGTGCCAGCAGCCTTCCGACAGGGGCAACACCTGCTAGCTCCTACGAGCAGTACTTC.

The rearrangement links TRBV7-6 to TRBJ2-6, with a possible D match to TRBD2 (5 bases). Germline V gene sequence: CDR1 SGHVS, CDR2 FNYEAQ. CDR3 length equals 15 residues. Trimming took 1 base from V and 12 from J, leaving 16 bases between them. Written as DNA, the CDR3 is TGTGCCAGCAGCTTAGAGGCCAGAGCGGCGCCCGTCCTGACTTTC. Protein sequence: CASSLEARAAPVLTF.

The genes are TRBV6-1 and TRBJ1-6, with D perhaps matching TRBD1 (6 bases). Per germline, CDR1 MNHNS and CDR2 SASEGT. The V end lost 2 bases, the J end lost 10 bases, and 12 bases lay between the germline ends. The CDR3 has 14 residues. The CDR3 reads CASSENRVHSPLHF. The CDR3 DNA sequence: TGTGCCAGCAGTGAAAACAGGGTCCACTCACCCCTCCACTTT.

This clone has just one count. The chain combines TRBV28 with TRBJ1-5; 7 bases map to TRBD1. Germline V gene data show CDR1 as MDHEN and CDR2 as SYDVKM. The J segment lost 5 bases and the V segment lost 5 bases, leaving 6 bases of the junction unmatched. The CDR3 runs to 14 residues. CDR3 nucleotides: TGTGCCAGCAGTCCTGTGGGGACAGATCAGCCCCAGCATTTT. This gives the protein CASSPVGTDQPQHF. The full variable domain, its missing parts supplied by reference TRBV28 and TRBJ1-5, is DVKVTQSSRYLVKRTGEKVFLECVQDMDHENMFWYRQDPGLGLRLIYFSYDVKMKEKGDIPEGYSVSREKKERFSLILESASTNQTSMYLCASSPVGTDQPQHFGDGTRLSIL.

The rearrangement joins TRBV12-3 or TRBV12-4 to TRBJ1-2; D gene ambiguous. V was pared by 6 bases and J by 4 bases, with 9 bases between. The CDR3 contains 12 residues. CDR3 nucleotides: TGTGCCAGCAGCCCCCAGGTCTATGGCTACACCTTC. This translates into CASSPQVYGYTF.

The CDR3 protein is CASSPPGIAGADTQYF. The CDR3 DNA follows: TGTGCCAGCTCACCACCGGGAATAGCGGGGGCAGATACGCAGTATTTT. The rearrangement links TRBV18 to TRBJ2-3; 9 nucleotides line up with TRBD2. Germline CDR1 KGHSH, CDR2 LQKENI. J lost 4 bases, V lost 0 bases, and 5 bases had no gene match. The CDR3 is 16 residues long. Full variable domain (rest looked up from reference TRBV18 and TRBJ2-3): NAGVMQNPRHLVRRRGQEARLRCSPMKGHSHVYWYRQLPEEGLKFMVYLQKENIIDESGMPKERFSAEFPKEGPSILRIQQVVRGDSAAYFCASSPPGIAGADTQYFGPGTRLTVL.

CDR3 amino acids: CASSPGLAAFYEQYF. The CDR3 DNA sequence: TGTGCCAGCAGCCCTGGACTAGCGGCATTCTACGAGCAGTACTTC. The chain carries TRBV3-1 (or the pseudogene TRBV3-2) and TRBJ2-7; 10 positions agree with TRBD2. Germline trimming cut 4 bases from V and 3 bases from J; bases unmatched to any gene: 6. CDR1 LGHDT and CDR2 YNNKEL come from the germline V gene (reference sequence). The CDR3 contains 15 residues.